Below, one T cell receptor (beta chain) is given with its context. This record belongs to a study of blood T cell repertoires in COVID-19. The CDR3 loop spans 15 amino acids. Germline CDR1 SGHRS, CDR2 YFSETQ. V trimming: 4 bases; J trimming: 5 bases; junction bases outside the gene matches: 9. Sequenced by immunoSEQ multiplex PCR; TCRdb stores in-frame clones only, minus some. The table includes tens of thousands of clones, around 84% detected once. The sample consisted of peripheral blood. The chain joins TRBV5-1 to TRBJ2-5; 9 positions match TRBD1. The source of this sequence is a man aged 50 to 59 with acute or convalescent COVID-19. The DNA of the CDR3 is TGCGCCAGCAGCCGGCAGGACAGGGGTAGTGAGACCCAGTACTTC. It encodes CASSRQDRGSETQYF.